One and the same sample provided the 30 T cell receptor beta chains below, sequenced in a study of T cells in Graves' hyperthyroidism and ophthalmopathy. RNA transcripts gave rise to amplified TCR beta CDR3 regions. The HTBI primer set served for first-round RT-PCR of the TCR CDR3. TCRdb re-derived calls from the multiplex PCR reads in MiXCR, one entry per CDR3 protein. The data contain under 700,000 distinct CDR3 sequences, 46% of them singletons. The specimen was peripheral blood or thyroid tissue (not recorded which). Receptor source: a woman younger than 30 with Graves' hyperthyroidism.

Regarding this clonotype: At one end the junction does not follow the germline gene, possibly because of a read error. This chain joins TRBV7-9 and TRBJ1-2, with TRBD1 as a possible D gene (6 bases). The germline CDR1 and CDR2 sequences are SEHNR and FQNEAQ (reference sequence). CDR3 length equals 16 residues. DNA of the CDR3: TGCGCCAGCAGCTTAGTGATGCAGGGGCTTAACTATGGCTACACCTTC. This translates into CASSLVMQGLNYGYTF.

In its sample, this clonotype was seen many times. The J gene is TRBJ2-5, the V gene TRBV7-6; perhaps D is TRBD1 or TRBD2 (5 bases each). CDR3 size: 14 residues. Trimming left V 5 bases short and J 0 bases short, with 10 bases between. Germline V CDR1 and CDR2: SGHVS, FNYEAQ. CDR3 sequence (DNA): TGTGCCAGCAGCATGGGACGGCACCAAGAGACCCAGTACTTC. It specifies CASSMGRHQETQYF.

J is TRBJ1-1 and V is TRBV29-1, with 7 positions matching TRBD1. V shed 3 bases and J 4 bases; nucleotides not matched to a gene: 2. The CDR3 covers 12 residues. Per the germline V gene, CDR1 is SQVTM and CDR2 is ANQGSEA. The CDR3 is CSVETGITEAFF. CDR3 nucleotide sequence: TGCAGCGTTGAGACAGGGATCACTGAAGCTTTCTTT.

The gene calls are TRBV5-1 and TRBJ2-2; 9 bases fit TRBD2. Germline-derived CDR1 and CDR2 are SGHRS and YFSETQ. V was pared by 1 base and J by 4 bases, with 11 bases of the junction left unmatched. The CDR3 is made up of 18 amino acids. The CDR3 DNA is TGCGCCAGCAGCTTGAGGCTAGCGGGATATACGGGCACCGGGGAGCTGTTTTTT. Its protein is CASSLRLAGYTGTGELFF.

As to this clonotype: A much larger clone differs from this one at a single base, so this may be a read error. This chain joins TRBV2 and TRBJ1-2, with 11 nucleotides matching TRBD1. Germline values: CDR1 SNHLY, CDR2 FYNNEI. Trimming at V came to 8 bases and at J to 9 bases, leaving 5 bases not matched to a gene. The CDR3 extends over 12 amino acids. The CDR3 protein is CASGDRGISYTF. CDR3 in DNA: TGTGCCAGCGGGGACAGGGGGATCAGCTACACCTTC.

This clonotype has only one observation. The gene calls are TRBV7-6 and TRBJ1-1, with 8 bases matching TRBD1. The CDR3 contains 14 residues. The V segment lost 6 bases and the J segment 7 bases; nucleotides outside the gene matches: 10. Germline values: CDR1 SGHVS, CDR2 FNYEAQ. This CDR3 reads CASSYLTGVDEAFF. CDR3 in DNA: TGTGCCAGCAGTTACTTGACAGGGGTAGATGAAGCTTTCTTT.

Regarding this clonotype: Likely a read error: the CDR3 ends without its conserved phenylalanine or tryptophan. Because the CDR3's place on the DNA is in doubt, the DNA is left out and the CDR3 is given as listed by TCRdb. This sequence joins TRBV7-6 and TRBJ1-6. The germline V gene encodes CDR1 SGHVS and CDR2 FNYEAQ. Termini included, the CDR3 measures 10 amino acids. CDR3 in amino acids: CASSRNRASG.

The rearrangement links TRBV15 to TRBJ1-1; D may be TRBD1 (6 bases). V lost 3 bases to trimming and J lost 3 bases, with 17 bases between them. The CDR3 has 16 amino acids. Germline CDR1 reads LNHNV; CDR2 reads YYDKDF (reference sequence). In DNA form, the CDR3 reads TGTGCCACCAGCAGCCAAGGACAGTCAAAGCACACTGAAGCTTTCTTT. Translating it yields CATSSQGQSKHTEAFF.

Comment on this clonotype: A much larger clone lies one base from this, so it may be a read error. The chain is built from TRBV7-3 and TRBJ2-7; TRBD2 matches at 10 bases. Germline CDR1 SGHTA, CDR2 FQGTGA. The CDR3 is 14 amino acids. The CDR3 reads CASSPGTSEYGQYF. The CDR3 DNA reads as TGTGCCAGCAGCCCCGGGACTAGCGAATACGGGCAGTACTTC.

The chain links TRBV20-1 to TRBJ1-2; a weak D match, TRBD1 (5 bases). Germline CDR1 is DFQATT and CDR2 is SNEGSKA (reference sequence). There are 14 residues in the CDR3. Trimming left V 4 bases short and J 3 bases short, with 15 bases between. CDR3 nucleotides: TGCAGTGCTACCGCGGCAGCCAGGGACTATGGCTACACCTTC. Protein product: CSATAAARDYGYTF.

Concerning this clonotype itself: A read error may account for a junction end that differs from germline. This chain joins TRBV7-9 and TRBJ2-7; 10 positions agree with TRBD1. CDR1 SEHNR and CDR2 FQNEAQ come from the germline V gene (reference sequence). The length of the CDR3 is 15 residues. The CDR3 loop reads CASSQGDRGIGEQYF. For the CDR3, the DNA is TGCGCCAGCAGCCAAGGGGACAGGGGAATCGGCGAGCAGTACTTC. Full variable domain (outside the CDR3, taken from reference TRBV7-9 and TRBJ2-7): DTGVSQNPRHKITKRGQNVTFRCDPISEHNRLYWYRQTLGQGPEFLTYFQNEAQLEKSRLLSDRFSAERPKGSFSTLEIQRTEQGDSAMYLCASSQGDRGIGEQYFGPGTRLTVT.

The chain recombines TRBV10-3 with TRBJ1-4; D uncertain. Germline lookup yields CDR1 ENHRY and CDR2 SYGVKD. Trimming took 2 bases from V and 7 from J, leaving 8 bases between them. This CDR3 spans 13 amino acids. CDR3 residues: CAISEGGSEKLFF. CDR3 bases: TGTGCCATCAGTGAGGGCGGGAGTGAAAAACTGTTTTTT.

This clonotype was seen only a few times. This sequence joins TRBV20-1 and TRBJ2-7, with D unresolved. Germline V gene sequence: CDR1 DFQATT, CDR2 SNEGSKA (reference sequence). CDR3 length: 14 amino acids. With 0 bases removed from V and 0 bases from J, the gap between germline ends came to 9 bases. CDR3 in amino acids: CSARDRAVSYEQYF. CDR3 nucleotides: TGCAGTGCTAGAGATAGGGCAGTCTCCTACGAGCAGTACTTC.

The CDR3, as DNA: TGTGCCAGCAGACTACCGGGACTCGAGTCACCCCTCCACTTT. Its protein product is CASRLPGLESPLHF. The J gene is TRBJ1-6, the V gene TRBV7-2; D is possibly TRBD1 (5 bases). Germline V gene lookup returns CDR1 SGHTA and CDR2 FQGNSA. Trimming cost V 6 bases and J 10 bases, with 16 bases left between them. The CDR3 sequence is 14 residues long.

The gene calls are TRBV12-3 or TRBV12-4 and TRBJ2-7; 7 nucleotides align to TRBD1. The CDR3 covers 13 residues. Trimming cost V 3 bases and J 5 bases; bases outside gene matches: 4. CDR3 amino acids: CASSFKGAHEQYF. CDR3 sequence (DNA): TGTGCCAGCAGTTTTAAGGGGGCCCACGAGCAGTACTTC.

About this clonotype itself: A read error is possible here, since a much larger clone lies one base away. The genes are TRBV7-7 and TRBJ2-2, with unresolved D. Germline V gene lookup returns CDR1 SSHAT and CDR2 FNYEAQ (reference sequence). This CDR3 has 15 amino acids. CDR3 coding DNA: TGTACCAGCAGCTCCGTCAGCGCCGACACCGGGGAGCTGTTTTTT. Encoded protein: CTSSSVSADTGELFF.

This clonotype occurred once. The CDR3 protein is CSVEGEARRYEQYF. CDR3 coding DNA: TGCAGCGTTGAAGGGGAGGCGAGGCGGTACGAGCAGTACTTC. The chain joins TRBV29-1 to TRBJ2-7; possibly TRBD2 for D (6 bases). The CDR3 has 14 amino acids. Germline loops: CDR1 SQVTM, CDR2 ANQGSEA. Trimming stripped 1 base from V and 4 bases from J, with 14 bases between.

The CDR3 nucleotides read TGTGCCAGCAGCACCCTCGCGCAGGGATATAATTCACCCCTCCACTTT. This encodes CASSTLAQGYNSPLHF. The V and J genes are TRBV7-2 and TRBJ1-6, with D perhaps matching TRBD1 (5 bases). Germline V CDR1 and CDR2: SGHTA, FQGNSA. V lost 5 bases to trimming and J lost 4 bases, with 15 bases between them. CDR3 length equals 16 residues.

This sequence joins TRBV29-1 and TRBJ2-2; D gene unclear. Trimming took 4 bases from V and 6 from J, leaving 9 bases between them. Germline V gives CDR1 SQVTM, CDR2 ANQGSEA. This CDR3 has 12 amino acids. The CDR3: CSVVSWPGELFF. CDR3 DNA sequence: TGCAGCGTTGTAAGTTGGCCCGGGGAGCTGTTTTTT.

This clonotype was counted a few times. This sequence joins TRBV20-1 and TRBJ2-6; the match to TRBD2 covers 7 bases. The CDR3 runs to 16 residues. The ends lost 4 bases at V and 2 bases at J; junction bases unmatched: 8. Germline V lookup: CDR1 DFQATT, CDR2 SNEGSKA (reference sequence). The CDR3 DNA sequence: TGCAGTGCTAAGACCGGGACTAAGCCTGGGGCCAACGTCCTGACTTTC. Translating it yields CSAKTGTKPGANVLTF.

In this sample, this clonotype turned up once. The rearrangement uses TRBV25-1 and TRBJ1-4; tentatively, D is TRBD1 (6 bases). V was clipped by 5 bases and J by 8 bases, with 24 bases between them. The CDR3 loop spans 17 amino acids. Germline V CDR1 and CDR2: MGHDK, SYGVNS. CDR3 residues: CASSLSSAMTGEEKLFF. The CDR3 bases are TGTGCCAGCAGTTTATCGTCCGCCATGACAGGTGAAGAAAAACTGTTTTTT. Complete variable domain (other parts from reference TRBV25-1 and TRBJ1-4): EADIYQTPRYLVIGTGKKITLECSQTMGHDKMYWYQQDPGMELHLIHYSYGVNSTEKGDLSSESTVSRIRTEHFPLTLESARPSHTSQYLCASSLSSAMTGEEKLFFGSGTQLSVL.

CDR3 loop: CASTGTGAQPQHF. The DNA for the CDR3 is TGTGCCAGCACCGGGACAGGCGCTCAGCCCCAGCATTTT. The chain has TRBV2 and TRBJ1-5; 8 nucleotides align to TRBD1. V lost 7 bases to trimming and J lost 6 bases; unmatched junction nucleotides: 5. The CDR3 contains 13 residues. CDR1 SNHLY and CDR2 FYNNEI come from the germline V gene.

V gene TRBV2 combines with J gene TRBJ1-5; no definite D call. Germline assignment: CDR1 SNHLY and CDR2 FYNNEI. The CDR3 totals 12 residues. V was trimmed by 8 bases and J by 4 bases, leaving 9 bases between them. The CDR3 is CASGLVNQPQHF. CDR3 nucleotides: TGTGCCAGCGGGCTTGTAAATCAGCCCCAGCATTTT.

This clonotype was found a few times. The chain is built from TRBV7-2 and TRBJ2-7; D is unclear. Germline loops: CDR1 SGHTA, CDR2 FQGNSA. This CDR3 is built from 15 residues. V lost 5 bases and J lost 3, with 17 bases in between. The CDR3 DNA reads as TGTGCCAGCAGCCTTGACCGCACACAGAACTACGAGCAGTACTTC. This codes for CASSLDRTQNYEQYF.

Many counts were recorded for this clonotype. The V and J genes are TRBV2 and TRBJ1-1; TRBD1 agrees at 8 bases. The CDR3 extends over 15 amino acids. Losses at the gene ends were 6 bases for V and 1 base for J; bases not matched to a gene: 7. CDR1 and CDR2 (germline): SNHLY, FYNNEI. The CDR3 sequence is CASRERTGKNTEAFF. The CDR3 DNA sequence: TGTGCCAGCAGAGAACGGACAGGGAAGAACACTGAAGCTTTCTTT.

In its sample, this clonotype was seen a few times. The chain links TRBV12-3 or TRBV12-4 to TRBJ1-2; D is uncertain. The CDR3 consists of 13 residues. The germline V and J ends were trimmed by 8 bases and 5 bases, with 15 bases remaining between them. CDR3 residues: CASLGRAWYGYTF. The CDR3 nucleotides are TGTGCCAGCCTAGGGAGGGCCTGGTATGGCTACACCTTC.

Only a few counts were recorded for this clonotype. The chain combines TRBV7-2 with TRBJ2-2; D gene unclear. Germline CDR1 SGHTA, CDR2 FQGNSA. This CDR3 spans 15 amino acids. Trimming took 5 bases from V and 6 from J, leaving 16 bases between them. The CDR3 DNA is TGTGCCAGCAGCGTACACACCCTGTCCGCCGGGGAGCTGTTTTTT. It is translated as CASSVHTLSAGELFF.

This clonotype turned up a few times. CDR3 protein: CASSVETRWTGELFF. DNA for the CDR3: TGTGCCAGCAGCGTAGAAACTCGGTGGACCGGGGAGCTGTTTTTT. The J gene is TRBJ2-2, the V gene TRBV9; D unresolved. Deletions cut 0 bases from V and 5 bases from J, with 11 bases between. The CDR3 runs 15 residues. Germline V gives CDR1 SGDLS, CDR2 YYNGEE.

There are many counts of this clonotype. The rearrangement uses TRBV9 and TRBJ2-7; 8 bases agree with TRBD2. Germline-derived CDR1 and CDR2 are SGDLS and YYNGEE. This CDR3 is built from 13 residues. The V gene end was trimmed by 4 bases and the J gene end by 6 bases; junction bases not matched to a gene: 6. The CDR3 DNA sequence: TGTGCCAGCAGCCCAGGGACTAGAAGCGAGCAGTACTTC. Amino acids: CASSPGTRSEQYF.

With regard to this clonotype: Mismatch with germline at one junction end may stem from a read error. This chain links TRBV5-1 with TRBJ2-7; 9 nucleotides align to TRBD1. The CDR3 length is 15 residues. CDR1 is SGHRS, CDR2 YFSETQ, per germline. The CDR3 coding sequence is TGTGCCAGCAGCTCATGGGGACAGGGTTTTTACGAGCAGTACTTC. It yields the protein CASSSWGQGFYEQYF.